A selection of T cell receptor beta chains follows, all from one sample in a study of a mutant IDH1 vaccine in newly diagnosed glioma. TCRdb's table, derived via immunoSEQ multiplex PCR, lists solely in-frame clones and lacks some. The table shows 35,000 or so clones, with about four fifths occurring only once. Their target antigens are unknown. The sequencing here drew on peripheral blood mononuclear cells (PBMCs), taken from a glioma patient whose treatment included an IDH1 peptide vaccine. These receptor sequences come from a woman in her twenties or thirties with glioma. Some clones in this sample may be carry-over from other donors' samples. Both conserved end residues are part of each CDR3. Each record gives: clone size, D gene, V gene, J gene, CDR3 length, CDR3 DNA, CDR3 protein. A D gene is named only where the DNA matches it firmly. Size is omitted from some rows. Given values are once, few, many or a class for expanded clones.

clone_size: -
d_call: -
v_call: TRBV2
j_call: TRBJ2-7
cdr3_length: 13
cdr3_nt: TGTGCCACCGGGACCTCTCATTCCTACGAGCAGTACTTC
cdr3_aa: CATGTSHSYEQYF

clone_size: -
d_call: -
v_call: TRBV27
j_call: TRBJ1-5
cdr3_length: 14
cdr3_nt: TGTGCCAGCAGTTTGGGGGGGGTAGGTCAGCCCCAGCATTTT
cdr3_aa: CASSLGGVGQPQHF

clone_size: -
d_call: -
v_call: TRBV7-8
j_call: TRBJ1-1
cdr3_length: 15
cdr3_nt: TGTGCCAGCAGCCCCACATATCAGGGTGGGACTGAAGCTTTCTTT
cdr3_aa: CASSPTYQGGTEAFF

clone_size: -
d_call: -
v_call: TRBV5-5
j_call: TRBJ2-7
cdr3_length: 14
cdr3_nt: TGTGCCAGCAGCTTGGCCGGGCTCTCCTACGAGCAGTACTTC
cdr3_aa: CASSLAGLSYEQYF

clone_size: -
d_call: -
v_call: TRBV19
j_call: TRBJ2-1
cdr3_length: 13
cdr3_nt: TGTGCCAGTACCCTCCACGGGGGTATTGAGCAGTTCTTC
cdr3_aa: CASTLHGGIEQFF

clone_size: -
d_call: -
v_call: TRBV9
j_call: TRBJ2-3
cdr3_length: 14
cdr3_nt: TGTGCCAGCAGCGTAGGGCTTGGGGCAGATACGCAGTATTTT
cdr3_aa: CASSVGLGADTQYF

clone_size: once
d_call: -
v_call: TRBV7-9
j_call: TRBJ2-2
cdr3_length: 15
cdr3_nt: TGTGCCAGCAGCCCTTGGGGGGCGAACACCGGGGAGCTGTTTTTT
cdr3_aa: CASSPWGANTGELFF

clone_size: -
d_call: -
v_call: TRBV19
j_call: TRBJ1-2
cdr3_length: 12
cdr3_nt: TGTGCCAGTAGTCTCGCAGGAGGCGGCTACACCTTC
cdr3_aa: CASSLAGGGYTF

clone_size: -
d_call: -
v_call: TRBV9
j_call: TRBJ1-1
cdr3_length: 13
cdr3_nt: TGTGCCAGCAGCTTTTCAGTGAACACTGAAGCTTTCTTT
cdr3_aa: CASSFSVNTEAFF

clone_size: -
d_call: TRBD1
v_call: TRBV2
j_call: TRBJ1-5
cdr3_length: 15
cdr3_nt: TGTGCCAGCAGAACTGGGACAGGGGGCAATCAGCCCCAGCATTTT
cdr3_aa: CASRTGTGGNQPQHF

clone_size: -
d_call: TRBD2
v_call: TRBV2
j_call: TRBJ2-7
cdr3_length: 13
cdr3_nt: TGTGCCAGCAGTGAGAGCGGGAGCTACGAGCAGTACTTC
cdr3_aa: CASSESGSYEQYF

clone_size: once
d_call: -
v_call: TRBV5-6
j_call: TRBJ2-7
cdr3_length: 12
cdr3_nt: TGTGCCAGCAGCTGGGGAAGTGACGAGCAGTACTTC
cdr3_aa: CASSWGSDEQYF

clone_size: -
d_call: -
v_call: TRBV30
j_call: TRBJ2-5
cdr3_length: 13
cdr3_nt: TGTGCCTGGAGTGTTGATGACCAAGAGACCCAGTACTTC
cdr3_aa: CAWSVDDQETQYF

clone_size: -
d_call: -
v_call: TRBV4-1
j_call: TRBJ2-6
cdr3_length: 21
cdr3_nt: TGCGCCAGCAGCCAAAGGGGGATCGGGACGGCTTATCAGCCTGGGGCCAACGTCCTGACTTTC
cdr3_aa: CASSQRGIGTAYQPGANVLTF

clone_size: -
d_call: TRBD1
v_call: TRBV5-4
j_call: TRBJ1-1
cdr3_length: 15
cdr3_nt: TGTGCCAGCAGCAGGGACAGGGTTTCGAGCACTGAAGCTTTCTTT
cdr3_aa: CASSRDRVSSTEAFF

clone_size: once
d_call: -
v_call: TRBV2
j_call: TRBJ2-7
cdr3_length: 14
cdr3_nt: TGTGCCAGCAGGGAGCAGGGTGGTACGTACGAGCAGTACTTC
cdr3_aa: CASREQGGTYEQYF

clone_size: -
d_call: -
v_call: TRBV7-8
j_call: TRBJ2-3
cdr3_length: 15
cdr3_nt: TGTGCCAGCAGACTAGGCGAGCGGTCGGCAGATACGCAGTATTTT
cdr3_aa: CASRLGERSADTQYF

clone_size: -
d_call: -
v_call: TRBV12-5
j_call: TRBJ2-5
cdr3_length: 15
cdr3_nt: TGTGCTAGTGCCCCACGTCTCGCTCACCAAGAGACCCAGTACTTC
cdr3_aa: CASAPRLAHQETQYF

clone_size: -
d_call: -
v_call: TRBV19
j_call: TRBJ2-2
cdr3_length: 12
cdr3_nt: TGTGCCAGTACATTCGGGGACGGGGAGCTGTTTTTT
cdr3_aa: CASTFGDGELFF

clone_size: -
d_call: -
v_call: TRBV18
j_call: TRBJ2-1
cdr3_length: 15
cdr3_nt: TGTGCCAGCTCACCACCTCGCGTCTCCTACAATGAGCAGTTCTTC
cdr3_aa: CASSPPRVSYNEQFF

clone_size: -
d_call: TRBD1
v_call: TRBV28
j_call: TRBJ2-7
cdr3_length: 14
cdr3_nt: TGTGCCAGCACCGACGGGACAGGGGACCACGAGCAGTACTTC
cdr3_aa: CASTDGTGDHEQYF

clone_size: few
d_call: -
v_call: TRBV2
j_call: TRBJ1-1
cdr3_length: 14
cdr3_nt: TGTGCCAGCAGTGAAAGGGGTCGGCGCTATGAAGCTTTCTTT
cdr3_aa: CASSERGRRYEAFF

clone_size: once
d_call: TRBD1
v_call: TRBV18
j_call: TRBJ1-1
cdr3_length: 14
cdr3_nt: TGTGCCAGCTCACGACAGGGACTTGACACTGAAGCTTTCTTT
cdr3_aa: CASSRQGLDTEAFF

clone_size: -
d_call: TRBD1
v_call: TRBV30
j_call: TRBJ2-1
cdr3_length: 11
cdr3_nt: TGTGCCTGGGTCAGGGGGCATGAGCAGTTCTTC
cdr3_aa: CAWVRGHEQFF

clone_size: -
d_call: -
v_call: TRBV6-5
j_call: TRBJ2-3
cdr3_length: 14
cdr3_nt: TGTGCCAGCAGTTACTTGCCGGACCCAGATACGCAGTATTTT
cdr3_aa: CASSYLPDPDTQYF

clone_size: -
d_call: -
v_call: TRBV6-5
j_call: TRBJ1-1
cdr3_length: 14
cdr3_nt: TGTGCCAGCAGAAAGACAGGCATGAACACTGAAGCTTTCTTT
cdr3_aa: CASRKTGMNTEAFF

clone_size: -
d_call: -
v_call: TRBV1
j_call: TRBJ2-7
cdr3_length: 16
cdr3_nt: TGCACCAGCAGCCCTAACCGGGACAGGGGGCGATACGAGCAGTACTTC
cdr3_aa: CTSSPNRDRGRYEQYF

clone_size: -
d_call: -
v_call: TRBV5-5
j_call: TRBJ1-3
cdr3_length: 14
cdr3_nt: TGTGCCAGCAGCTTTGAAAGTGCTGGAAACACCATATATTTT
cdr3_aa: CASSFESAGNTIYF

clone_size: -
d_call: -
v_call: TRBV10-1
j_call: TRBJ1-6
cdr3_length: 13
cdr3_nt: TGCGCCAGCAGTGAGTCGTTCCTTTCACCCCTCCACTTT
cdr3_aa: CASSESFLSPLHF

clone_size: once
d_call: -
v_call: TRBV27
j_call: TRBJ2-7
cdr3_length: 15
cdr3_nt: TGTGCCAGCAGTCCGCCGGCGGCAGGGGCCTACGAGCAGTACTTC
cdr3_aa: CASSPPAAGAYEQYF